One and the same sample provided the 27 T cell receptor beta chains below, sequenced in a study of T cell responses to AZD1222 COVID-19 vaccine. Sequencing was performed with immunoSEQ multiplex PCR; in TCRdb, only in-frame clones are kept and a portion is missing. The sample lists 140,000 or so clones, just over 85% seen once, with roughly 3% in the top ten. Specimen: peripheral blood, collected on day 0 of AZD1222 vaccination. The receptors derive from an adult in good health.

The CDR3 loop is CASSELERQKNIQYF. CDR3 coding DNA: TGCGCCAGCAGTGAGTTGGAGCGGCAAAAAAACATTCAGTACTTC. The rearrangement joins TRBV10-2 to TRBJ2-4; possible D gene TRBD2, 5 bases. CDR3 size: 15 residues. Looked up from germline, CDR1 is WSHSY and CDR2 is SAAADI. V was cut by 1 base and J by 4 bases, with 11 bases left in between.

This chain links TRBV5-4 with TRBJ1-2; the D gene is possibly TRBD1 (6 bases). CDR1 and CDR2 from the germline V gene are SGHNT and YYREEE (reference sequence). The CDR3 spans 15 residues. V was shortened by 0 bases and J by 5 bases, with 14 bases between the two germline ends. The CDR3 DNA reads TGTGCCAGCAGCTTGGGGCAGGGGTCCTTATATGGCTACACCTTC. Translation: CASSLGQGSLYGYTF.

This clone was picked up one time. The V and J genes are TRBV2 and TRBJ2-5, with TRBD1 identical over 9 bases. Germline loops: CDR1 SNHLY, CDR2 FYNNEI. This CDR3 has 15 amino acids. The junction had 10 bases not matched to a gene; V was cut back by 6 bases and J by 5 bases. DNA for the CDR3: TGTGCCAGCAGGGGACCCGGGACAGGGAGCGAGACCCAGTACTTC. Protein product: CASRGPGTGSETQYF.

This sequence joins TRBV7-2 and TRBJ2-7; TRBD2 matches 8 bases. Germline V gene lookup returns CDR1 SGHTA and CDR2 FQGNSA. There are 13 residues in the CDR3. Unmatched junction bases numbered 5, after V lost 4 bases and J lost 6 bases. The DNA for the CDR3 is TGTGCCAGCAGCTCGACTAGCGTGGGCGAGCAGTACTTC. Translated, it gives CASSSTSVGEQYF.

The genes are TRBV15 and TRBJ2-1; 8 bases fit TRBD2. V lost 4 bases, J lost 2 bases, and 4 bases stayed unmatched. The CDR3 loop spans 15 amino acids. The V gene's germline CDR1 is LNHNV and CDR2 YYDKDF (reference sequence). The CDR3 nucleotides read TGTGCCACCAGCACCGGGACTAGACCCTACAATGAGCAGTTCTTC. This gives the protein CATSTGTRPYNEQFF.

This clone showed up just a few times. The chain carries TRBV7-9 and TRBJ2-5, with D maybe TRBD2 (6 bases). The germline gives CDR1 SEHNR, CDR2 FQNEAQ (reference sequence). Deletions cut 5 bases from V and 2 bases from J, with 15 bases between. The CDR3 is 15 residues long. The CDR3 coding sequence is TGTGCCAGCAGCCCCAAGCGGGTACTACAAGAGACCCAGTACTTC. Protein product: CASSPKRVLQETQYF.

This chain connects TRBV9 to TRBJ2-7; 11 bases fit TRBD2. CDR1 is SGDLS, CDR2 YYNGEE, per germline. J lost 0 bases, V lost 1 base, and 15 bases had no gene match. The CDR3 sequence is 20 residues long. This CDR3 reads CASSVWEVVSGRVPSYEQYF. CDR3 nucleotides: TGTGCCAGCAGCGTATGGGAGGTCGTTAGCGGGAGGGTCCCCTCCTACGAGCAGTACTTC.

The chain is built from TRBV3-1 (or the pseudogene TRBV3-2) and TRBJ2-1; D is tentatively TRBD1 or TRBD2 (5 bases each). CDR1 and CDR2 from the germline V gene are LGHDT and YNNKEL (reference sequence). V was pared by 3 bases and J by 3 bases, with 12 bases between. CDR3 length equals 15 residues. CDR3 DNA sequence: TGTGCCAGCAGCCAGATGGGGGAGTTCTACAATGAGCAGTTCTTC. Translating gives CASSQMGEFYNEQFF.

This chain connects TRBV18 to TRBJ2-7; the D call may be TRBD1 or TRBD2 (6 bases each). CDR3 length: 15 amino acids. Germline V gene data show CDR1 as KGHSH and CDR2 as LQKENI. Trimming left V 0 bases short and J 0 bases short, with 9 bases between. The CDR3 coding sequence is TGTGCCAGCTCACCACCCGGGGGCCTCTCCTACGAGCAGTACTTC. As protein: CASSPPGGLSYEQYF.

The genes are TRBV5-1 and TRBJ1-2, with 8 bases that match TRBD1. V was clipped by 5 bases and J by 0 bases; unmatched bases: 3. Germline CDR1 reads SGHRS; CDR2 reads YFSETQ. The CDR3 totals 14 residues. The CDR3 loop reads CASRSTGANYGYTF. The CDR3 region has the DNA TGCGCCAGCAGATCGACAGGGGCTAACTATGGCTACACCTTC.

The table lists this clone with a few counts. The chain employs TRBV12-3 or TRBV12-4 and TRBJ2-1; D is possibly TRBD1 or TRBD2 (5 bases each). The CDR3 totals 13 residues. Trimming removed 10 bases from V and 9 bases from J, with 19 bases in between. CDR3 in amino acids: CATWSVSGGEQFF. The CDR3 nucleotides read TGTGCCACGTGGTCGGTCAGTGGGGGTGAGCAGTTCTTC.

This chain connects TRBV4-3 to TRBJ2-1, with 7 bases identical to TRBD2. V gave up 4 bases and J gave up 0 bases; unmatched junction bases: 3. CDR1 and CDR2 (germline): LGHNA, YSLEER. The CDR3 sequence is 15 residues long. CDR3 protein: CASSPERGSYNEQFF. In DNA form, the CDR3 reads TGCGCCAGCAGCCCCGAGCGGGGCTCCTACAATGAGCAGTTCTTC.

This clone has only one observation. The chain has TRBV6-2 or TRBV6-3 and TRBJ2-7, with TRBD1 as a possible D gene (6 bases). Germline V lookup: CDR1 MNHEY, CDR2 SVGEGT. Trimming took off 6 bases at V and 5 bases at J, with 11 bases between the two ends. The CDR3 sequence is 12 residues long. DNA of the CDR3: TGTGCCAGCAGCCCCCGGGACAACGAGCAGTACTTC. It specifies CASSPRDNEQYF.

The V and J genes are TRBV7-2 and TRBJ2-1; 8 bases are a match to TRBD2. CDR3 length: 15 residues. V lost 6 bases to trimming and J lost 3 bases; unmatched junction nucleotides: 7. Germline V gives CDR1 SGHTA, CDR2 FQGNSA. In DNA, the CDR3 is TGTGCCAGCAGACACCCGGGACTAGTCTACAATGAGCAGTTCTTC. Its protein is CASRHPGLVYNEQFF. Full variable domain (missing parts from reference TRBV7-2 and TRBJ2-1): GAGVSQSPSNKVTEKGKDVELRCDPISGHTALYWYRQSLGQGLEFLIYFQGNSAPDKSGLPSDRFSAERTGGSVSTLTIQRTQQEDSAVYLCASRHPGLVYNEQFFGPGTRLTVL.

This clone appeared a single time. The CDR3 DNA is TGTGCCAGTAGTTCCCTACAGGGAGGTGAGCAGTTCTTC. This sequence encodes CASSSLQGGEQFF. V is TRBV19 and J is TRBJ2-1; D tentatively fits TRBD1 or TRBD2 (6 bases each). The CDR3 spans 13 residues. The V end lost 5 bases, the J end lost 9 bases, and 14 bases lay between the germline ends. In germline, CDR1 is LNHDA, CDR2 SQIVND (reference sequence).

J is TRBJ1-2 and V is TRBV19; D uncertain. V was pared by 9 bases and J by 0 bases, with 17 bases between. Germline CDR1 is LNHDA and CDR2 is SQIVND (reference sequence). The length of the CDR3 is 15 residues. The CDR3 region has the DNA TGTGCCAGCCTGCCGGCGGGCCGCTCTAACTATGGCTACACCTTC. Protein sequence: CASLPAGRSNYGYTF.

This chain links TRBV7-9 with TRBJ1-1; a weak D match, TRBD1 (5 bases). Germline V gene sequence: CDR1 SEHNR, CDR2 FQNEAQ (reference sequence). Trimming stripped 5 bases from V and 1 base from J, with 17 bases between. This CDR3 comprises 16 residues. The CDR3 region is CASSPGLKRPNTEAFF. CDR3 in DNA: TGTGCCAGCAGCCCAGGGTTGAAAAGGCCGAACACTGAAGCTTTCTTT.

This chain joins TRBV3-1 (or the pseudogene TRBV3-2) and TRBJ1-6; no reliable D call. Trimming removed 1 base at V and 5 bases at J, with 6 bases between. The germline V gene encodes CDR1 LGHDT and CDR2 YNNKEL (reference sequence). The CDR3 length is 14 residues. CDR3 region: CASSQGGNNSPLHF. The CDR3 DNA follows: TGTGCCAGCAGCCAAGGTGGGAATAATTCACCCCTCCACTTT.

The chain uses TRBV3-1 (or the pseudogene TRBV3-2) and TRBJ2-5, with D tentatively TRBD2 (5 bases). This CDR3 has 12 residues. Trimming took off 10 bases at V and 5 bases at J, with 14 bases between the two ends. The germline CDR1 and CDR2 sequences are LGHDT and YNNKEL (reference sequence). CDR3 sequence: CAIEDSAETQYF. In DNA form, the CDR3 reads TGTGCCATCGAGGACTCAGCGGAGACCCAGTACTTC.

The chain recombines TRBV6-6 with TRBJ2-5, with 12 bases that match TRBD2. Germline V lookup: CDR1 MNHNY, CDR2 SVGAGI (reference sequence). The CDR3 contains 17 residues. The junction had 12 bases not matched to a gene; V was cut back by 5 bases and J by 5 bases. The chain's CDR3 is CASSPGFGLAGWETQYF. The CDR3 bases are TGTGCCAGCAGTCCCGGGTTTGGACTAGCGGGATGGGAGACCCAGTACTTC.

The V call is TRBV30, the J call TRBJ2-7; TRBD2 matches at 8 bases. Trimming at V came to 4 bases and at J to 0 bases, leaving 8 bases not matched to a gene. CDR1 GTSNPN and CDR2 SVGIG come from the germline V gene (reference sequence). The CDR3 is 15 residues long. Here the CDR3 DNA reads TGTGCCTGGATGACTAGCGCTGTATCCTCCTACGAGCAGTACTTC. This codes for CAWMTSAVSSYEQYF. Variable domain in full (rest from reference TRBV30 and TRBJ2-7): SQTIHQWPATLVQPVGSPLSLECTVEGTSNPNLYWYRQAAGRGLQLLFYSVGIGQISSEVPQNLSASRPQDRQFILSSKKLLLSDSGFYLCAWMTSAVSSYEQYFGPGTRLTVT.

V is TRBV4-3 and J is TRBJ2-1; 7 nucleotides match TRBD1. The germline V gene encodes CDR1 LGHNA and CDR2 YSLEER. This CDR3 spans 15 amino acids. V gave up 4 bases and J gave up 1 base; unmatched junction bases: 4. The CDR3 loop reads CASSRDSFSYNEQFF. CDR3 coding DNA: TGCGCCAGCAGCCGGGACAGTTTTTCCTACAATGAGCAGTTCTTC.

This clone has only a few counts. The rearrangement links TRBV5-4 to TRBJ1-3; 8 nucleotides agree with TRBD1. Unmatched junction bases numbered 3, after V lost 4 bases and J lost 6 bases. The CDR3 contains 13 residues. The germline V gene has CDR1 SGHNT and CDR2 YYREEE (reference sequence). In DNA, the CDR3 is TGTGCCAGCAGCCGACAGGGGATAAACACCATATATTTT. It codes for CASSRQGINTIYF.

The CDR3, as DNA: TGTGCCAGCAGCTCCCGTAGCGGGTCCTACAATGAGCAGTTCTTC. Translated, it gives CASSSRSGSYNEQFF. The chain is built from TRBV7-2 and TRBJ2-1, with 7 bases identical to TRBD2. CDR1 and CDR2 (germline): SGHTA, FQGNSA. CDR3 length: 15 residues. With 4 bases clipped from V and 1 base from J, the junction kept 4 bases outside the gene matches.

The chain joins TRBV10-1 to TRBJ1-2; 8 nucleotides match TRBD1. Germline assignment: CDR1 WNHNN and CDR2 SYGVQD (reference sequence). CDR3 length equals 16 residues. Trimming at V came to 6 bases and at J to 8 bases, leaving 17 bases not matched to a gene. The CDR3 region is CASRPLPGQAMGGYTF. The DNA of the CDR3 is TGCGCCAGCAGACCCCTACCGGGACAGGCTATGGGGGGCTACACCTTC.

This clone was detected only once. This rearrangement joins TRBV23-1 to TRBJ1-2; D unresolved. TRBV23-1 is noted as an ORF with a role that remains uncertain. V gave up 3 bases and J gave up 13 bases, with 9 bases separating them. This CDR3 has 10 residues. The CDR3 spells CASSHNFLTF. The CDR3 nucleotides read TGCGCCAGCAGTCACAACTTTCTCACCTTC.

CDR3 sequence (DNA): TGTGCCAGCAGTTTGATGAGCAGGGGGCTTCGGGGCTACACCTTC. Residues: CASSLMSRGLRGYTF. The V gene is TRBV28, the J gene TRBJ1-2; TRBD1 matches at 8 bases. The CDR3 length is 15 residues. Losses at the gene ends were 3 bases for V and 8 bases for J; bases not matched to a gene: 11. CDR1 MDHEN and CDR2 SYDVKM come from the germline V gene.